This TCR beta chain was recorded in a study of cytomegalovirus exposure and HLA in healthy donors. Whole-study context: As released early, the data held about 85 million unique TCRs from HLA-typed donors.

Study-wide findings and caveats: Researchers reported that a few CMV-associated chains were confirmed in vitro as CMV antigen-specific. In a later analysis, common viral pathogens appeared linked to several of the most significant clusters.

A multiplex PCR was run with 60 Vbeta primers and 13 Jbeta primers. Sequenced by immunoSEQ multiplex PCR; TCRdb stores in-frame clones only, minus some. The sample carries roughly 100,000 clones, over 65% recorded once. Details on this clone: Its antigen is as yet unknown.

Germline CDR1 and CDR2: SQVTM and ANQGSEA. Unmatched junction bases numbered 4, after V lost 0 bases and J lost 5 bases. CDR3 length equals 14 residues. The material sequenced was PBMCs. The receptor's source is a man aged 40-50 years in good health and CMV-seronegative. This chain links TRBV29-1 with TRBJ2-5, with 9 bases fitting TRBD2. The DNA for the CDR3 is TGCAGCGTTGAAGAAGACACTAGCGGGGAGACCCAGTACTTC. As protein: CSVEEDTSGETQYF. Filled out from reference TRBV29-1 and TRBJ2-5, the complete variable domain reads SAVISQKPSRDICQRGTSLTIQCQVDSQVTMMFWYRQQPGQSLTLIATANQGSEATYESGFVIDKFPISRPNLTFSTLTVSNMSPEDSSIYLCSVEEDTSGETQYFGPGTRLLVL.